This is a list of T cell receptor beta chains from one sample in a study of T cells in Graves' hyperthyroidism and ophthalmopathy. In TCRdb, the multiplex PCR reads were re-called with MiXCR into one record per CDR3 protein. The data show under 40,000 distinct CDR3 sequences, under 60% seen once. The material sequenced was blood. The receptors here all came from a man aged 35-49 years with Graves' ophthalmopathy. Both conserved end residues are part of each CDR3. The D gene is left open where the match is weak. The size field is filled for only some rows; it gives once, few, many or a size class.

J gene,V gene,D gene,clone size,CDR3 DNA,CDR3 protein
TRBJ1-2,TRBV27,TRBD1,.,TGTGCCAGCAGTTTACAGCAGGGGGAGAGTGGCTACATCTTC,CASSLQQGESGYIF
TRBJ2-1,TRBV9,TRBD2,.,TGTGCCAGCAGCGTAGAATACGGGAGGGGGGGTGAGCAGTTCTTC,CASSVEYGRGGEQFF
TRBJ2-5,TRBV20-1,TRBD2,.,TGCAGTCCCAGCGGGGGGGGACAAGAGACCCAGTACTTC,CSPSGGGQETQYF
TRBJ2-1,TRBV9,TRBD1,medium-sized,TGTGCCAGCAGCGTAGAGACAGGGGTGGGCAATGAGCAGTTCTTC,CASSVETGVGNEQFF
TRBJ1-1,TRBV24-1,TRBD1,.,TGTGCCACCAGTGACCCCGACAGGGAGGGTGAAGCTTTCTTT,CATSDPDREGEAFF
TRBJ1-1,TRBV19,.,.,TGTGCCAGTAGTATAGAGCCAGGGAGCACTGAAGCTTTCTTT,CASSIEPGSTEAFF
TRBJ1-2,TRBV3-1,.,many,TGTGCCAGCAGCCCCAATAGAGGGGGGGACGGCTACACCTTC,CASSPNRGGDGYTF
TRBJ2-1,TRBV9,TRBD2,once,TGTGCCAGCAGCTCCTGGACTAGCGGGCGGGCCGCCTACAATGAGCAGTTCTTC,CASSSWTSGRAAYNEQFF
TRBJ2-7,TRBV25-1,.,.,TGTGCCAGCGCCGGGACCGAGGCTGTCTACGAGCAGTACTTC,CASAGTEAVYEQYF
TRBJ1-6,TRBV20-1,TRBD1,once,TGCAGTGCTAGATCCGGGACAGGGGGCTCACCCCTCCACTTT,CSARSGTGGSPLHF
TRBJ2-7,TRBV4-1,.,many,TGCGCCAGCAGCCAAGAGTCCGGGGGCGGGGTACCCTACGAGCAGTACTTC,CASSQESGGGVPYEQYF
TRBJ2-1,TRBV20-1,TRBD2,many,TGCAGTGCTCCCAAACTAGCGGGAGGTACTGAGCAGTTCTTC,CSAPKLAGGTEQFF
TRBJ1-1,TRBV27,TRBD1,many,TGTGCCAGCAGTCCACGGACAGGGTACTCTGCCACTGAAGCTTTCTTT,CASSPRTGYSATEAFF
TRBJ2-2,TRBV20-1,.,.,.,CSARQGSPLHFGNGTGELFF